This TCR beta chain derives from a study of cytomegalovirus exposure and HLA in healthy donors. The study, taken as a whole, reports: In an earlier analysis, productive rearrangement rates for most beta V segments clustered near 90% or 30%.

With V trimmed by 4 bases and J by 1 base, 5 bases remained unmatched. CDR1 and CDR2 from the germline V gene are SGHRS and YFSETQ. The CDR3 is 15 amino acids. In the PCR, 60 Vbeta and 13 Jbeta primers were used. Profiling relied on immunoSEQ multiplex PCR, and the TCRdb table lists in-frame clones only, not all of them. The sample holds 100,000 or so clones, more than 60% seen once. This clone came up once. As yet, its antigen is unknown. Material for sequencing was PBMCs. The rearrangement uses TRBV5-1 and TRBJ2-3, with 8 bases aligning to TRBD2. The sequence was collected from a female donor in good health and CMV-seropositive. The DNA of the CDR3 is TGCGCCAGCAGCACCGGGACTAGAGGCACAGATACGCAGTATTTT. Translated, it gives CASSTGTRGTDTQYF.